The 26 T cell receptor beta chains below were found in one sample sequenced in a study of beta chain features in type 1 diabetes. Expressed TCRB transcripts were sequenced because the entire RNA isolate underwent reverse transcription. Data came from immunoSEQ multiplex PCR; TCRdb stores just in-frame clones and leaves some out. Among about 900,000 clones listed, about 17% were seen once. Source material: naive CD4+ T cells from blood. The receptors here all came from a woman aged 18-35 years in good health.

In this sample, this clone turned up a few times. CDR3 loop: CASSLKAVQETQYF. In DNA form, the CDR3 reads TGTGCCAGCAGCTTAAAGGCGGTCCAAGAGACCCAGTACTTC. The gene calls are TRBV7-2 and TRBJ2-5; no clear D. The CDR3 contains 14 residues. V was pared by 2 bases and J by 1 base, with 8 bases between. Germline V gives CDR1 SGHTA, CDR2 FQGNSA.

This clone has a handful of counts. The chain uses TRBV28 and TRBJ2-1, with 7 bases aligning to TRBD1. Germline values: CDR1 MDHEN, CDR2 SYDVKM. The CDR3 has 14 residues. V was pared by 2 bases and J by 7 bases, with 5 bases of the junction left unmatched. CDR3 loop: CASSLAGGANEQFF. CDR3 DNA: TGTGCCAGCAGTTTAGCAGGGGGAGCGAATGAGCAGTTCTTC.

This clone was seen more than once but under ten times. This sequence joins TRBV18 and TRBJ2-3; D possibly corresponds to TRBD2 (6 bases). CDR1 KGHSH and CDR2 LQKENI come from the germline V gene. CDR3 length: 15 amino acids. V lost 3 bases to trimming and J lost 2 bases, with 12 bases between them. The CDR3 region has the DNA TGTGCCAGCTCACCCACGGGCGGGAACACAGATACGCAGTATTTT. This encodes CASSPTGGNTDTQYF.

The rearrangement joins TRBV18 to TRBJ2-3, with 7 bases aligning to TRBD2. The germline CDR1 and CDR2 sequences are KGHSH and LQKENI. The V gene end was trimmed by 1 base and the J gene end by 2 bases; junction bases not matched to a gene: 9. This CDR3 is built from 17 residues. CDR3 amino acids: CASSPLRESGTTDTQYF. The CDR3 DNA reads TGTGCCAGCTCACCACTGAGGGAAAGCGGGACCACAGATACGCAGTATTTT.

This clone was observed a handful of times. J is TRBJ1-4 and V is TRBV19; weak D call: TRBD1 (6 bases). The CDR3 is made up of 13 amino acids. The germline V gene encodes CDR1 LNHDA and CDR2 SQIVND (reference sequence). Deletions cut 4 bases from V and 7 bases from J, with 10 bases between. CDR3 DNA: TGTGCCAGTAGTAGCGGACAGTTTGAAAAACTGTTTTTT. Its protein product is CASSSGQFEKLFF.

The chain is built from TRBV9 and TRBJ1-2, with TRBD1 as a possible D gene (6 bases). This CDR3 is 16 amino acids long. CDR1 SGDLS and CDR2 YYNGEE come from the germline V gene. The V gene lost 10 bases and the J gene lost 5 bases, with 27 bases spanning the gap. CDR3 sequence reads: CASRREAGAETYGYTF. In DNA form, the CDR3 reads TGTGCCTCCAGGAGGGAGGCAGGGGCGGAAACTTATGGCTACACCTTC.

This chain uses TRBV27 with TRBJ2-5; tentatively, D is TRBD1 (5 bases). V was pared by 5 bases and J by 2 bases, with 15 bases between. The germline V gene encodes CDR1 MNHEY and CDR2 SMNVEV (reference sequence). CDR3 size: 15 residues. CDR3 bases: TGTGCCAGCAGTACAAGGGGTTCCGGTCAAGAGACCCAGTACTTC. Its protein is CASSTRGSGQETQYF.

This clone was seen a few times. V gene TRBV7-6 combines with J gene TRBJ2-1; 8 bases map to TRBD2. Germline V gene lookup returns CDR1 SGHVS and CDR2 FNYEAQ. Trimming at V came to 5 bases and at J to 6 bases, leaving 6 bases not matched to a gene. The CDR3 is 14 amino acids. The CDR3 DNA reads TGTGCCAGCAGCCCCGGGAGGGCCGGCAATGAGCAGTTCTTC. This translates into CASSPGRAGNEQFF.

This chain links TRBV5-1 with TRBJ2-1; D possibly corresponds to TRBD2 (5 bases). This CDR3 is built from 15 residues. Trimming pared 0 bases from V and 6 bases from J, leaving 13 bases between. CDR1 is SGHRS and CDR2 is YFSETQ in the germline V gene. Written as DNA, the CDR3 is TGCGCCAGCAGCTTGGTGCTCCGGGAAAGCAATGAGCAGTTCTTC. Translated, it gives CASSLVLRESNEQFF.

This clone occurred a few times. The chain recombines TRBV5-1 with TRBJ2-1; D is possibly TRBD2 (6 bases). This CDR3 has 16 residues. V shed 1 base and J shed 2 bases, with 13 bases lying between them. Germline CDR1 reads SGHRS; CDR2 reads YFSETQ. The CDR3 loop reads CASSLIPSVTYNEQFF. The DNA of the CDR3 is TGCGCCAGCAGCTTGATCCCTAGCGTTACCTACAATGAGCAGTTCTTC.

The J gene is TRBJ2-7, the V gene TRBV6-6, with TRBD1 matching 8 bases. Per germline, CDR1 MNHNY and CDR2 SVGAGI (reference sequence). The CDR3 is 14 residues long. The J segment lost 0 bases and the V segment lost 6 bases, leaving 4 bases of the junction unmatched. In DNA, the CDR3 is TGTGCCAGCAGGGCCACAGGGGGCTCCTACGAGCAGTACTTC. Translating it yields CASRATGGSYEQYF.

The table lists this clone with a few counts. The chain uses TRBV5-6 and TRBJ2-1; the D gene is possibly TRBD1 (6 bases). CDR3 length equals 15 residues. The V end was cut by 0 bases, the J end by 5 bases, with 12 bases between. Germline CDR1 is SGHDT and CDR2 is YYEEEE. CDR3 in DNA: TGTGCCAGCAGCTTGGAACCAGGGGTGCACAATGAGCAGTTCTTC. Translating it yields CASSLEPGVHNEQFF.

Comment on this clone: Other DNA sequences within the sample encode an identical CDR3. The chain has TRBV28 and TRBJ1-2; 7 bases fit TRBD1. The germline V gene has CDR1 MDHEN and CDR2 SYDVKM. The trim removed 3 bases at V and 4 bases at J, leaving 2 bases unmatched. The CDR3 consists of 13 residues. CDR3 DNA: TGTGCCAGCAGTTTTCCAGGGGGCTATGGCTACACCTTC. Encoded protein: CASSFPGGYGYTF.

The V gene is TRBV9, the J gene TRBJ1-2; the D gene is possibly TRBD1 (5 bases). The V and J ends lost 0 bases and 4 bases respectively, with 7 bases between them. CDR3 length: 13 residues. Per the germline V gene, CDR1 is SGDLS and CDR2 is YYNGEE. This CDR3 is CASSVGQFYGYTF. The DNA of the CDR3 is TGTGCCAGCAGCGTAGGACAGTTCTATGGCTACACCTTC. The whole variable domain, remainder taken from reference TRBV9 and TRBJ1-2, is DSGVTQTPKHLITATGQRVTLRCSPRSGDLSVYWYQQSLDQGLQFLIQYYNGEERAKGNILERFSAQQFPDLHSELNLSSLELGDSALYFCASSVGQFYGYTFGSGTRLTVV.

This clone was picked up a small number of times. The chain carries TRBV18 and TRBJ1-5; weak D call: TRBD1 (6 bases). The germline V gene encodes CDR1 KGHSH and CDR2 LQKENI. With 4 bases removed from V and 3 bases from J, the gap between germline ends came to 13 bases. The CDR3 runs 15 residues. The CDR3 loop is CASSQGGALNQPQHF. The CDR3 DNA reads TGTGCCAGCTCACAGGGGGGGGCCCTCAATCAGCCCCAGCATTTT.

Worth noting for this clone: Other DNA sequences in the same sample also yield this CDR3. V and J are TRBV7-2 and TRBJ1-3, with D unclear. From germline, CDR1 is SGHTA and CDR2 FQGNSA. V was cut by 2 bases and J by 0 bases, with 2 bases left in between. The CDR3 is made up of 13 amino acids. The CDR3 DNA sequence: TGTGCCAGCAGCTTAACCTCTGGAAACACCATATATTTT. The encoded protein is CASSLTSGNTIYF.

V is TRBV6-5 and J is TRBJ1-2; D is undetermined. The CDR3 contains 13 residues. V was clipped by 5 bases and J by 4 bases, with 11 bases between them. CDR1 and CDR2 (germline): MNHEY, SVGAGI. The CDR3: CASSGLSGYGYTF. CDR3 nucleotide sequence: TGTGCCAGCAGTGGACTGAGCGGCTATGGCTACACCTTC.

A remark on this clone: It is unclear where the CDR3 begins or ends on the DNA, so no DNA is shown, and the CDR3 is as TCRdb lists it. The rearrangement links TRBV19 to TRBJ2-3; no check of the table's D call, TRBD1, against the DNA was made. CDR1 LNHDA and CDR2 SQIVND come from the germline V gene (reference sequence). The CDR3 is 17 amino acids in total, end residues counted. This CDR3 is CASSIFGPGDPTDTQYF.

This clone appeared a few times. This chain links TRBV7-9 with TRBJ2-7; 8 bases line up with TRBD1. CDR1 SEHNR and CDR2 FQNEAQ come from the germline V gene (reference sequence). Unmatched junction bases numbered 4, after V lost 3 bases and J lost 0 bases. The CDR3 consists of 15 residues. The CDR3 coding sequence is TGTGCCAGCAGCTTCCCCGGGACAGGCTCCTACGAGCAGTACTTC. It encodes CASSFPGTGSYEQYF.

The table lists this clone with a few counts. The gene calls are TRBV5-1 and TRBJ2-3; 7 bases fit TRBD2. V lost 4 bases to trimming and J lost 6 bases; unmatched junction nucleotides: 5. Germline CDR1 SGHRS, CDR2 YFSETQ. This CDR3 spans 13 amino acids. The CDR3 here is CASSGGEIDTQYF. The CDR3 nucleotides read TGCGCCAGCAGCGGGGGGGAGATTGATACGCAGTATTTT.

This clone was counted between two and nine times. The chain employs TRBV28 and TRBJ2-1; maybe TRBD1 (7 bases). V dropped 7 bases and J dropped 4 bases, with 17 bases sitting between them. Germline values: CDR1 MDHEN, CDR2 SYDVKM. This CDR3 region has 15 residues. The CDR3 coding sequence is TGTGCCAGCACCCGGGCGGGACAGAGATACAATGAGCAGTTCTTC. It translates to CASTRAGQRYNEQFF.

V is TRBV29-1 and J is TRBJ2-3; TRBD1 is a possible D gene (6 bases). CDR1 is SQVTM and CDR2 is ANQGSEA in the germline V gene. The CDR3 has 14 amino acids. Trimming took 8 bases from V and 4 from J, leaving 19 bases between them. CDR3 nucleotides: TGCAGCACCCCACAGGGATCGTCGGCAGATACGCAGTATTTT. Protein product: CSTPQGSSADTQYF.

The chain couples TRBV7-9 to TRBJ2-3, with TRBD2 matching 10 bases. Germline CDR1 is SEHNR and CDR2 is FQNEAQ (reference sequence). The CDR3 length is 18 residues. With V trimmed by 7 bases and J by 5 bases, 18 bases remained unmatched. The CDR3 bases are TGTGCCAGCACCCTAGCCGGGACTAGCGTATACTCTGGAGATACGCAGTATTTT. Residues: CASTLAGTSVYSGDTQYF.

This clone occurred a few times. The gene calls are TRBV15 and TRBJ2-1; TRBD1 agrees at 7 bases. The CDR3 is made up of 15 amino acids. In germline, CDR1 is LNHNV, CDR2 YYDKDF (reference sequence). J was trimmed by 4 bases and V by 4 bases; bases with no gene match: 7. The CDR3: CATSIDRAAYNEQFF. The CDR3 nucleotides read TGTGCCACCAGCATTGACAGGGCAGCGTACAATGAGCAGTTCTTC.

The V and J genes are TRBV6-6 and TRBJ1-4, with 8 bases aligning to TRBD1. Losses at the gene ends were 5 bases for V and 7 bases for J; bases not matched to a gene: 6. Germline values: CDR1 MNHNY, CDR2 SVGAGI (reference sequence). The length of the CDR3 is 14 residues. The CDR3 nucleotides read TGTGCCAGCAGTCGCCGGACAGGGAGTGAAAAACTGTTTTTT. It codes for CASSRRTGSEKLFF.

This chain connects TRBV5-6 to TRBJ1-1; TRBD1 agrees at 9 bases. The CDR3 contains 14 residues. Germline V CDR1 and CDR2: SGHDT, YYEEEE. The V and J ends lost 4 bases and 2 bases, in that order; junction bases with no gene match: 3. Here the CDR3 reads CASSPDRGNTEAFF. The CDR3 nucleotides are TGTGCCAGCAGCCCGGACAGGGGAAACACTGAAGCTTTCTTT.